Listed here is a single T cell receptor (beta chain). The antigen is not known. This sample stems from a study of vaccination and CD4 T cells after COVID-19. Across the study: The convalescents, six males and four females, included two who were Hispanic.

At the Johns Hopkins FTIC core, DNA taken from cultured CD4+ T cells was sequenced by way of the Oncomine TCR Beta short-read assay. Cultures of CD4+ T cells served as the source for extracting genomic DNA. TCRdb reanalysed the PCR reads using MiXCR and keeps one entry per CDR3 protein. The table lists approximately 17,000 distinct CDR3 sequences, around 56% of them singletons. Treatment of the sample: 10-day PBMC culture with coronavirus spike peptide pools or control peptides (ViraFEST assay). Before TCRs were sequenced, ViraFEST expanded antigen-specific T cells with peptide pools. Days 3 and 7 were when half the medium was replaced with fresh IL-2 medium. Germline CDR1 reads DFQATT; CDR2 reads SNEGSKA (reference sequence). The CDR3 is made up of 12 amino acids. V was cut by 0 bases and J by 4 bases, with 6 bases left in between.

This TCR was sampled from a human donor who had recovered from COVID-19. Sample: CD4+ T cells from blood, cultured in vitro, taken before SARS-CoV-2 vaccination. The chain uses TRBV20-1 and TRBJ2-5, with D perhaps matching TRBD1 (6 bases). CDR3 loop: CSAREGGETQYF. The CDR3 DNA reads TGCAGTGCTAGAGAAGGGGGAGAGACCCAGTACTTC.